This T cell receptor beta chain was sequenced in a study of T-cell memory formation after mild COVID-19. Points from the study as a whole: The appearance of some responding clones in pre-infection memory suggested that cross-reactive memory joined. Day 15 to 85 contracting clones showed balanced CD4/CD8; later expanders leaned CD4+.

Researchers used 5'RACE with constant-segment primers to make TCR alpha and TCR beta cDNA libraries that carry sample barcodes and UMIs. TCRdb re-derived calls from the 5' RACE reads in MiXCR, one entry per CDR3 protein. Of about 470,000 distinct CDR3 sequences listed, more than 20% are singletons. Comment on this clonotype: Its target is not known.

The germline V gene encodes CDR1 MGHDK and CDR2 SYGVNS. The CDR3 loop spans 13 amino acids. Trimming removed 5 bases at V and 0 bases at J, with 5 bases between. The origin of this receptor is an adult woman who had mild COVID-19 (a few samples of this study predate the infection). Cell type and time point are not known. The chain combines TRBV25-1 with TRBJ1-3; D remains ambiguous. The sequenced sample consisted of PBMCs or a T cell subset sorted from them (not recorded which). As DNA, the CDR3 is TGTGCCAGCAGTTTCGGCTCTGGAAACACCATATATTTT. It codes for CASSFGSGNTIYF.